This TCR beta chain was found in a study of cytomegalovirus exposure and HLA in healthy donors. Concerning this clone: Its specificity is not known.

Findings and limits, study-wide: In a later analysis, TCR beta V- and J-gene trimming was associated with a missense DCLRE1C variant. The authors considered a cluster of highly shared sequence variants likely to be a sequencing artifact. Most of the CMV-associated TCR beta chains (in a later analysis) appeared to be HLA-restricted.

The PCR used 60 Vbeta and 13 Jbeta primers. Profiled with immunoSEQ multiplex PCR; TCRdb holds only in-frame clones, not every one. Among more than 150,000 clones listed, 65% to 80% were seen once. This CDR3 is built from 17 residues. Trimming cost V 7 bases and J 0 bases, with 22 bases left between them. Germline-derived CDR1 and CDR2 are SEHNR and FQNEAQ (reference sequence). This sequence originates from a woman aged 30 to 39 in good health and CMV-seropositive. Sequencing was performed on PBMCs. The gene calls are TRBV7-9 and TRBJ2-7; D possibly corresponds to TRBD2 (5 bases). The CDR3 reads CASNSDTSSQLSYEQYF. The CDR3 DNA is TGTGCCAGCAACTCTGACACCTCTAGCCAGCTCTCCTACGAGCAGTACTTC.